This TCR beta chain was identified during a study of T-cell reconstitution after alpha-beta-depleted transplantation in children. In its sample, this clonotype was seen many times. The antigen is unknown. Whole-study results and caveats: Reportedly, only several hundred clones from non-depleted graft cells drove alpha-beta T-cell counts at about two months. T-cell counts and diversity at one year following transplant were attributed mainly to newly produced T cells. Surviving thymic progenitors and recipient T cells were the source of high TCRbeta diversity at day 60 in some patients.

Unique molecular identifiers were built into the TCRbeta library. Using its own MiXCR run on the PCR reads, TCRdb lists one record per CDR3 protein. This sample has 90,000 to 120,000 distinct CDR3 sequences, with about 6.5% found just once. This CDR3 has 13 residues. Germline V gene data show CDR1 as MGHRA and CDR2 as YSYEKL. V was shortened by 4 bases and J by 4 bases, with 9 bases between the two germline ends. The receptor comes from a male patient under 10 years old who had a stem cell transplant for acute lymphoblastic leukemia, so the T cells may come from the graft donor. The J gene is TRBJ2-3, the V gene TRBV4-1; TRBD2 is a possible D gene (6 bases). Sequencing was performed on PBMCs, mostly from graft donor cells, taken 360 days after TCRalphabeta/CD19-depleted stem cell transplant. Here the CDR3 reads CASSLGTSDTQYF. The CDR3, as DNA: TGCGCCAGCAGCCTGGGGACTTCAGATACGCAGTATTTT.